One sample yielded the 26 T cell receptor beta chains listed below, sequenced in a study of siplizumab effects on memory and regulatory T cells. The protocol was immunoSEQ multiplex PCR, while the TCRdb copy is restricted to in-frame clones and leaves out a portion. This table has about 120,000 clones, about 94% appearing once. Sequencing was carried out using non-Treg CD4+ T cells sorted from blood. These receptors all come from a human donor in good health.

The rearrangement links TRBV6-1 to TRBJ1-2; D possibly corresponds to TRBD1 (6 bases). Germline values: CDR1 MNHNS, CDR2 SASEGT. The CDR3 runs 14 residues. The V end lost 0 bases, the J end lost 4 bases, and 9 bases lay between the germline ends. The CDR3 DNA is TGTGCCAGCAGTGAAGCCCGGACAGCCTATGGCTACACCTTC. Its protein is CASSEARTAYGYTF.

The sample holds a few counts of this clone. V gene TRBV4-1 combines with J gene TRBJ1-4; D uncertain. Germline assignment: CDR1 MGHRA and CDR2 YSYEKL. The CDR3 runs to 14 residues. Between the trimmed V and J ends, which lost 1 base and 11 bases, there was a span of 14 bases. CDR3 coding DNA: TGCGCCAGCAGCCAAGCCTTGGCACCGGGGAAACTGTTTTTT. Translating gives CASSQALAPGKLFF.

The chain carries TRBV21-1 and TRBJ2-5; no DNA check was done on the table's D call, TRBD2. TRBV21-1 is assigned pseudogene status. The CDR3 runs to 19 residues. As DNA, the CDR3 is TGTGCCAGCAGCTCCAACGGGCGGGGGTTATGGGATTACCAAGAGACCCAGTACTTC. The encoded protein is CASSSNGRGLWDYQETQYF.

This chain links TRBV7-9 with TRBJ2-7; D might be TRBD1 or TRBD2, each matching 7 bases. V was clipped by 3 bases and J by 3 bases, with 18 bases between them. Per the germline V gene, CDR1 is SEHNR and CDR2 is FQNEAQ (reference sequence). The CDR3 extends over 16 amino acids. As DNA, the CDR3 is TGTGCCAGCAGCTTCCCCCAGGGGGGGGCGTTCTACGAGCAGTACTTC. This codes for CASSFPQGGAFYEQYF.

This chain joins TRBV2 and TRBJ1-6, with a tentative D call TRBD1 (6 bases). This CDR3 spans 14 amino acids. CDR1 and CDR2 (germline): SNHLY, FYNNEI. With 6 bases removed from V and 7 bases from J, the gap between germline ends came to 13 bases. The CDR3 sequence: CASRWNRDNSPLHF. The CDR3 region has the DNA TGTGCCAGCAGGTGGAACAGGGACAATTCACCCCTCCACTTT.

The chain joins TRBV7-2 to TRBJ1-2; D unclear. The CDR3 length is 17 residues. V lost 0 bases and J lost 2, with 16 bases in between. Looked up from germline, CDR1 is SGHTA and CDR2 is FQGNSA. The CDR3 coding sequence is TGTGCCAGCAGCTTAGCGTATAGGCCAGACACAAACTATGGCTACACCTTC. Translating it yields CASSLAYRPDTNYGYTF.

This clone was seen only a few times. The chain links TRBV6-1 to TRBJ1-1; D possibly corresponds to TRBD1 (5 bases). The germline V and J ends were trimmed by 2 bases and 8 bases, with 21 bases remaining between them. The CDR3 is 16 residues long. CDR1 and CDR2 from the germline V gene are MNHNS and SASEGT. The CDR3 region is CASSELYGGEGVEAFF. The CDR3 DNA reads TGTGCCAGCAGTGAATTATACGGTGGCGAAGGGGTAGAAGCTTTCTTT.

The rearrangement joins TRBV6-5 to TRBJ2-7; TRBD1 matches 7 bases. CDR3 length equals 16 residues. Germline V lookup: CDR1 MNHEY, CDR2 SVGAGI. With V trimmed by 0 bases and J by 1 base, 6 bases remained unmatched. The CDR3, as DNA: TGTGCCAGCAGTTACTCGGCAGGGGGAGATTCCTACGAGCAGTACTTC. This codes for CASSYSAGGDSYEQYF.

The chain carries TRBV4-2 and TRBJ2-2; no definite D call. Looked up from germline, CDR1 is LGHNA and CDR2 is YNFKEQ. CDR3 length equals 15 residues. The V and J ends lost 3 bases and 5 bases respectively, with 13 bases between them. CDR3: CASSQSSLVTGELFF. For the CDR3, the DNA is TGTGCCAGCAGCCAGTCCTCCCTAGTAACCGGGGAGCTGTTTTTT.

The CDR3 loop reads CASSPKGRAEQFF. The CDR3 DNA reads as TGTGCCAGCAGCCCCAAAGGGAGGGCTGAGCAGTTCTTC. The chain uses TRBV6-6 and TRBJ2-1, with 7 bases lining up with TRBD2. The CDR3 covers 13 residues. Germline values: CDR1 MNHNY, CDR2 SVGAGI (reference sequence). J gave up 9 bases and V 6 bases, and 8 bases lay outside the gene matches.

The rearrangement uses TRBV5-6 and TRBJ2-3; tentatively, D is TRBD2 (6 bases). Trimming left V 3 bases short and J 6 bases short, with 20 bases between. The CDR3 is 16 residues long. Germline CDR1 reads SGHDT; CDR2 reads YYEEEE. CDR3 amino acids: CASSSPRVTGADTQYF. The CDR3 nucleotides are TGTGCCAGCAGCTCGCCTCGGGTAACGGGAGCTGATACGCAGTATTTT.

This chain uses TRBV10-2 with TRBJ2-6; D might be TRBD2 (5 bases). V lost 10 bases to trimming and J lost 0 bases, with 7 bases between them. This CDR3 has 13 amino acids. In germline, CDR1 is WSHSY, CDR2 SAAADI. CDR3 coding DNA: TGCGCCATTCGGGACTCTGGGGCCAACGTCCTGACTTTC. Translated, it gives CAIRDSGANVLTF.

As to this clone: An end of the junction differs from the germline gene, which may be a read error. This chain's CDR3 is CAGSLVTGRGGYGYTF. For the CDR3, the DNA is TGTGCCGGCAGCTTAGTTACGGGTCGGGGTGGCTATGGCTACACCTTC. This chain uses TRBV7-9 with TRBJ1-2; D is ambiguous. The germline V gene has CDR1 SEHNR and CDR2 FQNEAQ (reference sequence). The CDR3 length is 16 residues.

The rearrangement joins TRBV4-2 to TRBJ1-1; D is unresolved. This CDR3 has 16 amino acids. V lost 0 bases and J lost 1, with 12 bases in between. Germline V lookup: CDR1 LGHNA, CDR2 YNFKEQ. The CDR3: CASSQDRYGKNTEAFF. The CDR3 nucleotides are TGTGCCAGCAGCCAAGATCGGTACGGCAAGAACACTGAAGCTTTCTTT.

The V gene is TRBV5-1, the J gene TRBJ2-7; tentative D call: TRBD2 (5 bases). CDR3 length: 13 amino acids. Trimming took 1 base from V and 6 from J, leaving 11 bases between them. CDR1 and CDR2 from the germline V gene are SGHRS and YFSETQ. The CDR3 nucleotides are TGCGCCAGCAGCTTGTGGGGAGCAGGCGAGCAGTACTTC. Translated: CASSLWGAGEQYF.

This CDR3 reads CASSFPAIYNEQFF. CDR3 DNA sequence: TGTGCCAGCAGTTTTCCTGCCATATACAATGAGCAGTTCTTC. The gene calls are TRBV28 and TRBJ2-1; D gene unclear. The CDR3 is made up of 14 amino acids. V was clipped by 3 bases and J by 4 bases, with 10 bases between them. Germline lookup yields CDR1 MDHEN and CDR2 SYDVKM.

The rearrangement links TRBV10-3 to TRBJ2-1; D possibly corresponds to TRBD2 (5 bases). The germline V gene encodes CDR1 ENHRY and CDR2 SYGVKD. The CDR3 has 13 residues. V was trimmed by 11 bases and J by 7 bases, leaving 18 bases between them. The CDR3 nucleotides are TGTGCCGGCCGTACGGGGATTTTAAATGAGCAGTTCTTC. Encoded protein: CAGRTGILNEQFF.

The CDR3 DNA follows: TGCGCCAGCAGCTTGCAGGTCGATCAGCCCCAGCATTTT. Translation gives CASSLQVDQPQHF. The rearrangement joins TRBV5-1 to TRBJ1-5, with D hard to call. V lost 1 base and J lost 5, with 7 bases in between. The germline gives CDR1 SGHRS, CDR2 YFSETQ. The CDR3 contains 13 residues.

This chain connects TRBV7-2 to TRBJ1-2, with D unresolved. This CDR3 contains 14 residues. Germline loops: CDR1 SGHTA, CDR2 FQGNSA. V was clipped by 5 bases and J by 2 bases, with 12 bases between them. CDR3: CASSPRRLNYGYTF. CDR3 nucleotides: TGTGCCAGCAGCCCGCGACGGCTAAACTATGGCTACACCTTC. The variable domain in full, with the rest retrieved from reference TRBV7-2 and TRBJ1-2, is GAGVSQSPSNKVTEKGKDVELRCDPISGHTALYWYRQSLGQGLEFLIYFQGNSAPDKSGLPSDRFSAERTGGSVSTLTIQRTQQEDSAVYLCASSPRRLNYGYTFGSGTRLTVV.

V gene TRBV6-1 combines with J gene TRBJ1-3; the D is unclear. Germline V gene lookup returns CDR1 MNHNS and CDR2 SASEGT. V was shortened by 6 bases and J by 7 bases, with 10 bases between the two germline ends. The CDR3 contains 12 residues. The CDR3 here is CASSEDGNTIYF. The CDR3 DNA reads TGTGCCAGCAGCGAGGATGGTAACACCATATATTTT.

The chain carries TRBV29-1 and TRBJ2-5; no clear D. CDR3 length equals 13 residues. Trimming left V 6 bases short and J 3 bases short, with 14 bases between. Germline CDR1 SQVTM, CDR2 ANQGSEA. The CDR3 loop is CSVELPGKETQYF. DNA of the CDR3: TGCAGCGTAGAACTCCCAGGAAAAGAGACCCAGTACTTC. The whole variable domain, filled in from reference TRBV29-1 and TRBJ2-5, reads SAVISQKPSRDICQRGTSLTIQCQVDSQVTMMFWYRQQPGQSLTLIATANQGSEATYESGFVIDKFPISRPNLTFSTLTVSNMSPEDSSIYLCSVELPGKETQYFGPGTRLLVL.

The rearrangement links TRBV15 to TRBJ2-7; 7 positions agree with TRBD2. The CDR3 consists of 16 residues. Germline CDR1 and CDR2: LNHNV and YYDKDF (reference sequence). Trimming at V came to 0 bases and at J to 2 bases, leaving 7 bases not matched to a gene. The DNA of the CDR3 is TGTGCCACCAGCAGAGATATTGGGCTAGCGGCCTACGAGCAGTACTTC. Translated, it gives CATSRDIGLAAYEQYF.

This chain links TRBV2 with TRBJ2-3, with 7 nucleotides matching TRBD1. CDR1 and CDR2 (germline): SNHLY, FYNNEI. The CDR3 extends over 14 amino acids. With 8 bases clipped from V and 2 bases from J, the junction kept 7 bases outside the gene matches. As DNA, the CDR3 is TGTGCCAGCTCGCGACAGGGCATCACAGATACGCAGTATTTT. Amino acid sequence: CASSRQGITDTQYF.

In this sample, this clone turned up a few times. The gene calls are TRBV19 and TRBJ1-2; D perhaps matches TRBD1 (5 bases). This CDR3 region has 15 residues. The V and J ends lost 7 bases and 2 bases respectively, with 17 bases between them. From germline, CDR1 is LNHDA and CDR2 SQIVND (reference sequence). The CDR3: CASTAGRRLNYGYTF. In nucleotides, the CDR3 is TGTGCCAGTACCGCGGGACGGCGGTTGAACTATGGCTACACCTTC. The full variable domain, completed using reference TRBV19 and TRBJ1-2, is DGGITQSPKYLFRKEGQNVTLSCEQNLNHDAMYWYRQDPGQGLRLIYYSQIVNDFQKGDIAEGYSVSREKKESFPLTVTSAQKNPTAFYLCASTAGRRLNYGYTFGSGTRLTVV.

The chain uses TRBV4-2 and TRBJ2-5; D perhaps matches TRBD2 (5 bases). Germline-derived CDR1 and CDR2 are LGHNA and YNFKEQ. V lost 4 bases, J lost 3 bases, and 9 bases lay in between. This CDR3 comprises 13 residues. The DNA of the CDR3 is TGTGCCAGCAGCCCCGGGGAAAAAGAGACCCAGTACTTC. Its translation is CASSPGEKETQYF.

As DNA, the CDR3 is TGTGCCAGCAGCCCGAGGACAGCTTACACCGGGGAGCTGTTTTTT. Translating it yields CASSPRTAYTGELFF. The V call is TRBV7-9, the J call TRBJ2-2; TRBD1 might be the D (6 bases). The CDR3 is 15 residues long. The V end lost 5 bases, the J end lost 3 bases, and 13 bases lay between the germline ends. Germline V gives CDR1 SEHNR, CDR2 FQNEAQ (reference sequence).